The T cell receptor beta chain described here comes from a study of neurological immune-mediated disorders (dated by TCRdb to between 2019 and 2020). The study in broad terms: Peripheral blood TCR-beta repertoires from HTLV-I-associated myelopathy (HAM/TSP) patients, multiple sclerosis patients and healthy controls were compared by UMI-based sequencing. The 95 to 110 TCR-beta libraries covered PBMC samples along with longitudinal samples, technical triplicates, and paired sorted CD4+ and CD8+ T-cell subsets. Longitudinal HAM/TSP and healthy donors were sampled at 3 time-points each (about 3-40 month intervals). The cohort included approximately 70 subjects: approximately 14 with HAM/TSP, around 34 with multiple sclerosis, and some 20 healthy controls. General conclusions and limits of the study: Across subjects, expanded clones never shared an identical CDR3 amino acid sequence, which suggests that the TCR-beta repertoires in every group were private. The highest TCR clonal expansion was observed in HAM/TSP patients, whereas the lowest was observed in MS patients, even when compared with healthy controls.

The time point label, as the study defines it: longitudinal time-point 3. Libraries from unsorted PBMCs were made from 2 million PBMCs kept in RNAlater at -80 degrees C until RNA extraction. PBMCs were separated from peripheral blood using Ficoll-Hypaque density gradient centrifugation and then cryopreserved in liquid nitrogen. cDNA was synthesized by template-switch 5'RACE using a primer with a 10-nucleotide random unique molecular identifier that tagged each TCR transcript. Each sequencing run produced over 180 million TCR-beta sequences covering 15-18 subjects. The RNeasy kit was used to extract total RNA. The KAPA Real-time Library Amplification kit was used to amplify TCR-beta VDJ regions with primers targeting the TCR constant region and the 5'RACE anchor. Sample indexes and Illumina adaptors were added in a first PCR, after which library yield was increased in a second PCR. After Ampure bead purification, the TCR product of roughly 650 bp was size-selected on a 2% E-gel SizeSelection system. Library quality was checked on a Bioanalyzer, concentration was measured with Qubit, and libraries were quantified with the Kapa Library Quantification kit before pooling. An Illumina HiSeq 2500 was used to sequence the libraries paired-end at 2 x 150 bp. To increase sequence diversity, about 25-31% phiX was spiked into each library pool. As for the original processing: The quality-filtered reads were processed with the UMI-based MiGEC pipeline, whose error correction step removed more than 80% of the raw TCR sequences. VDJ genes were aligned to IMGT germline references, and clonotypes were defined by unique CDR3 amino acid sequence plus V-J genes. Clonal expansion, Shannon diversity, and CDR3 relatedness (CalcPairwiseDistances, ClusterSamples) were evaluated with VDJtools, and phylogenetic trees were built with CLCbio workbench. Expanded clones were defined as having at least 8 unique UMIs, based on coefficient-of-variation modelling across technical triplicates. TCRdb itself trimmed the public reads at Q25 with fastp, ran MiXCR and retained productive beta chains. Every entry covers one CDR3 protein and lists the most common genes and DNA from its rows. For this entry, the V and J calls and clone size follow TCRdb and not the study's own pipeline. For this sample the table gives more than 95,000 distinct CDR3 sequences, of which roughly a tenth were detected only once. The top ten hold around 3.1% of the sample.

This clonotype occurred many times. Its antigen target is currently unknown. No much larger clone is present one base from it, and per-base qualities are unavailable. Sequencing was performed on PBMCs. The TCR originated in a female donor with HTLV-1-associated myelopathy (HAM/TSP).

This receptor carries the CDR3 CSASHGAASGGAVLADTQYF. At the DNA level, the sequence is TGCAGTGCTAGCCACGGGGCCGCTAGCGGGGGGGCGGTCCTTGCAGATACGCAGTATTTT. The V gene is TRBV20-1 and the J gene is TRBJ2-3, and 12 bases in between align with TRBD2. The CDR1 and CDR2 encoded by the germline V gene (reference sequence) are DFQATT and SNEGSKA. The CDR3, from cysteine to phenylalanine, totals 20 residues. This entry keeps only the CDR3 DNA: 60 bases, framed from base 1. Ends trimmed: V by 3 bases, J by 4 bases; bases unmatched to a gene: 20.